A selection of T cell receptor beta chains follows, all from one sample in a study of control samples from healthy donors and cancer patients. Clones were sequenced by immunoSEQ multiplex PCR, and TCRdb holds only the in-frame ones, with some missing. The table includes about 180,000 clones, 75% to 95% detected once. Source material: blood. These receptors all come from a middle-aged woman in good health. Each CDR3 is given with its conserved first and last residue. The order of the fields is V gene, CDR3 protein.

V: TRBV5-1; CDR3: CASSKDRGLKNTIYF
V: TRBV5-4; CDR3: CASQPPGGAGGYTF
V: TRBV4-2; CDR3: CASSQAEQGRYSNQPQHF
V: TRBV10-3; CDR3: CAVSGTGVYEQYF
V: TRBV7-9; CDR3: CASSLGRTVSRTEAFF
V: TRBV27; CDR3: CASRRFGVPLQNSPLHF
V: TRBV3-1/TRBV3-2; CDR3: CASSSDLYEQYF
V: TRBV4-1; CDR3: CASSGTGIPTEAFF
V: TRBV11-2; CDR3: CASSLDPGEQYF
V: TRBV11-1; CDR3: CASRFSGDYNEQFF
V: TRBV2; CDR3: CASIKGLAGANEQFF
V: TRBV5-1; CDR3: CASSLAGKGEGNYGYTF
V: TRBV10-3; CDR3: CAISEFAPMQNQPQHF
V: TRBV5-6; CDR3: CASSLTSSYGYTF
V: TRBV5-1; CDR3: CASPIFGHPNTEAFF
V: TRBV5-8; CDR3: CATIDRYFIYEQFF
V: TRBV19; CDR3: CASSKGVAPQHF
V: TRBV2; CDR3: CAATIGSTQYF
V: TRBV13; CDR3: CASSLGAGGAQYF
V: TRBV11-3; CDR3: CAWRASGQETQYF
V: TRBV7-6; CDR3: CASSPRGQGDYEQYF
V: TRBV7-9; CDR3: CATSGVSGNTIYF
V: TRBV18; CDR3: CASRGQISNQPQHF
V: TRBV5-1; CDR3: CASSLFPGGDEAFF
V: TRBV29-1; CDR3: CSGRGGSGEQYF
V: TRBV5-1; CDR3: CASSFDRGYNSPLHF
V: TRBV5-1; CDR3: CASSVDTGSPGIQYF
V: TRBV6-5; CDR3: CASGPGTEVNQPQHF
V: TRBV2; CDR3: CASTGDGQQSSYEQYF
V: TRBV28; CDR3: CASRVFHETGELFF
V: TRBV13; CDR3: CASSLRQGALHGYTF
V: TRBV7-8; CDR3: CASSSNTGARQPQHF
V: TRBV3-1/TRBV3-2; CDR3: CASSPRGGGETQYF
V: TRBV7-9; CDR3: CASSFRDRVEKLFF
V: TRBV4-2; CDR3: CASSQDRGSGNTIYF
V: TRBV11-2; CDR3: CASSFGAAYEQYF
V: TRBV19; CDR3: CASSIDFPLQPQHF
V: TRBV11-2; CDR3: CASSAGPTITDGYTF
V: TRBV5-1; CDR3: CASSTFGTYQETQYF
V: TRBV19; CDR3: CASSAVTGGTGELFF